Listed here is a single T cell receptor (beta chain). Its antigen remains unknown. In every patient, relapse followed autologous stem cell transplantation, while exposure to brentuximab vedotin differed. This entry is derived from a study of PD-1 blockade in classical Hodgkin lymphoma. Whole-study findings and limits: Possible causes of repertoire differences, disease activity or prior therapy, remain undefined.

Using immunoSEQ multiplex PCR, the repertoire was profiled, and TCRdb retains in-frame clones only, with some absent. This table holds approximately 100,000 clones, approximately 90% found once. The V and J ends lost 0 bases and 8 bases, in that order; junction bases with no gene match: 8. The CDR3 is made up of 17 amino acids. The source was peripheral blood mononuclear cells (PBMCs), collected before the second cycle of nivolumab. The V call is TRBV23-1, the J call TRBJ2-1, with TRBD2 matching over 12 bases. TRBV23-1 is treated as an ORF (open reading frame) with a function not yet certain. This TCR was recovered from a human donor with classical Hodgkin lymphoma. The CDR3 here is CASSQSPSGGARDEQFF. CDR3 in DNA: TGCGCCAGCAGTCAATCGCCTAGCGGGGGGGCCAGGGATGAGCAGTTCTTC.